This is a list of T cell receptor beta chains from one sample in a study of glioma-infiltrating T cells. Using its own MiXCR run on the multiplex PCR reads, TCRdb lists one record per CDR3 protein. The data contain fewer than 500,000 distinct CDR3 sequences, more than 35% of them singletons. The source material was glioma tissue, nonneoplastic brain tissue, or PBMCs (not recorded which). Every receptor here comes from a human donor with low-grade glioma or glioblastoma, undergoing nonglioma brain surgery, or in good health (not recorded which). CDR3s include the opening cysteine and the closing phenylalanine or tryptophan. D genes are given only for firm matches. Clone size is shown for a subset of rows, as once, few, many or a class of expanded clone.

>TRBJ2-1|-|TRBV4-1|few
CASSQVGDEQFF
TGCGCCAGCAGCCAGGTAGGGGATGAGCAGTTCTTC
>TRBJ2-1|TRBD1|TRBV4-3|-
CASSQDLGTGGDEQFF
TGCGCCAGCAGCCAAGATCTGGGGACAGGGGGCGATGAGCAGTTCTTC
>TRBJ2-3|TRBD2|TRBV28|-
CASSLAGEGTDTQYF
TGTGCCAGCAGCTTAGCGGGAGAGGGGACAGATACGCAGTATTTT
>TRBJ2-7|-|TRBV28|few
CASSLAKGGVYEQYF
TGTGCCAGCAGTTTGGCCAAGGGGGGAGTCTACGAGCAGTACTTC
>TRBJ2-1|-|TRBV20-1|few
CSAPPVIEQFF
TGCAGTGCCCCTCCGGTGATTGAGCAGTTCTTC
>TRBJ1-1|-|TRBV7-2|-
CASSLRGGHTNTEAFF
TGTGCCAGCAGCTTACGGGGGGGTCACACGAACACTGAAGCTTTCTTT
>TRBJ2-1|-|TRBV28|-
CATTFVHEQFF
TGTGCCACTACGTTTGTCCATGAGCAGTTCTTC
>TRBJ2-7|-|TRBV5-1|once
CASSLGTDRAYEQYF
TGCGCCAGCAGCTTGGGGACGGACAGAGCCTACGAGCAGTACTTC
>TRBJ2-5|-|TRBV27|many
CASSLGLNSETQYF
TGTGCCAGCAGCTTGGGTCTTAATTCAGAGACCCAGTACTTC
>TRBJ1-1|-|TRBV29-1|-
CSVGRGPEAFF
TGCAGCGTTGGTCGGGGGCCTGAAGCTTTCTTT
>TRBJ1-2|-|TRBV29-1|-
CSADTEINHYGCTF
-
>TRBJ2-2|-|TRBV19|-
CASRGAGELFF
TGTGCCAGTAGGGGGGCCGGGGAGCTGTTTTTT
>TRBJ1-2|-|TRBV19|few
CASTPAANYGYTF
TGTGCCAGTACCCCGGCAGCAAACTATGGCTACACCTTC
>TRBJ2-7|-|TRBV3-1|few
CASSQARGDEQYF
TGTGCCAGCAGCCAAGCTAGGGGCGACGAGCAGTACTTC
>TRBJ2-3|TRBD2|TRBV27|many
CASSWTSGRDTQYF
TGTGCCAGCAGTTGGACAAGCGGGAGGGATACGCAGTATTTT
>TRBJ2-1|TRBD1|TRBV28|-
CASFGRGQGDFEQFF
TGTGCCAGCTTCGGTCGGGGACAGGGTGATTTTGAGCAGTTCTTC
>TRBJ2-3|TRBD2|TRBV4-3|-
CASSQVLGRDTDTQYF
TGCGCCAGCAGCCAAGTTCTCGGGAGGGACACAGATACGCAGTATTTT
>TRBJ1-2|-|TRBV7-2|-
CASSQGDRTNYGYTF
TGTGCCAGCAGCCAAGGGGACCGCACTAACTATGGCTACACCTTC
>TRBJ1-5|-|TRBV20-1|many
CSANSDSNQPQHF
TGCAGTGCTAATAGTGATAGCAATCAGCCCCAGCATTTT
>TRBJ2-3|TRBD1|TRBV7-6|-
CASSLSGQVVTDTQYF
TGTGCCAGCAGCTTATCGGGACAGGTCGTCACAGATACGCAGTATTTT
>TRBJ2-1|TRBD1|TRBV20-1|-
CSARDRVGLNEQFF
TGCAGTGCCAGGGACAGGGTGGGGTTGAATGAGCAGTTCTTC
>TRBJ2-3|-|TRBV20-1|many
CSARVGSLLTDTQYF
TGCAGTGCTAGAGTGGGTTCCCTCCTCACAGATACGCAGTATTTT
>TRBJ2-1|TRBD1|TRBV28|few
CASSFWGQGYGNEQFF
TGTGCCAGCAGTTTCTGGGGACAGGGGTATGGGAATGAGCAGTTCTTC
>TRBJ2-2|-|TRBV7-6|-
CASSLGRRINTGELFF
TGTGCCAGCAGCTTAGGGCGAAGAATTAACACCGGGGAGCTGTTTTTT